What follows describes a single TCR beta chain. This sample stems from a study of T cell changes during pregnancy in multiple sclerosis. Sequenced by immunoSEQ multiplex PCR; TCRdb stores in-frame clones only, minus some. The sample holds 55,000 to 75,000 clones, under 95% seen once. Trimming took off 5 bases at V and 3 bases at J, with 23 bases between the two ends. The CDR3 is 17 residues long. Germline V gene lookup returns CDR1 SGDLS and CDR2 YYNGEE. The rearrangement links TRBV9 to TRBJ1-2; a weak D match, TRBD1 (6 bases). The source material was peripheral blood, sampled after pregnancy. This receptor was obtained from a female donor with multiple sclerosis, enrolled in a pregnancy study. Here the CDR3 DNA reads TGTGCCAGCAGTGATCTCCGGACAGAATCCATCTACTATGGCTACACCTTC. It encodes CASSDLRTESIYYGYTF.